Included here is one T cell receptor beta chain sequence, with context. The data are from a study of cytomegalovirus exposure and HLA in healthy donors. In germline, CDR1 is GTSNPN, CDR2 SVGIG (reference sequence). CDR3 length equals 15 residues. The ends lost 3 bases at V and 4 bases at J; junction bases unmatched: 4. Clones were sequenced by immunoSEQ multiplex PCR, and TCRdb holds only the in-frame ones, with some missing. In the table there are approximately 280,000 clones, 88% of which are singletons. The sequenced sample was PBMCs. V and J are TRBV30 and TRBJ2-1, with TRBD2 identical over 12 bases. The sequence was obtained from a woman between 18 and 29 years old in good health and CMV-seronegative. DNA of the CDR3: TGTGCCTGGAGCGTGACTAGCGGGAGATACAATGAGCAGTTCTTC. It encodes CAWSVTSGRYNEQFF.